The 9 T cell receptor beta chains presented below share a single source sample, sequenced in a study of Ad26.COV2.S vaccination and SARS-CoV-2 variants. Treatment indicated: roughly 18 received Ad26.COV2.S at low or high dose, single or two shots; roughly 5 received placebo; per-sample allocation not given. At day 63 after the first vaccine or placebo injection, samples were drawn. Libraries were prepared by immunoSEQ multiplex PCR; TCRdb keeps only in-frame clonotypes and omits some of them. The table shows about 410,000 clones, with approximately 90% occurring only once. The specimen comprised peripheral blood, sampled in a trial of Ad26.COV2.S vaccine versus placebo. These receptors all stem from a person between 18 and 59 years old who received the Ad26.COV2.S COVID-19 vaccine or a placebo.

V is TRBV7-9 and J is TRBJ1-5; D gene uncertain. Germline assignment: CDR1 SEHNR and CDR2 FQNEAQ (reference sequence). The CDR3 contains 12 residues. V was trimmed by 3 bases and J by 5 bases, leaving 5 bases between them. Written as DNA, the CDR3 is TGTGCCAGCAGCTTGGCACATCAGCCCCAGCATTTT. Translated: CASSLAHQPQHF.

The rearrangement links TRBV7-2 to TRBJ1-1; perhaps TRBD1 as D (5 bases). The CDR3 runs 15 residues. V lost 6 bases and J lost 8, with 22 bases in between. Germline CDR1 reads SGHTA; CDR2 reads FQGNSA. The CDR3 DNA sequence: TGTGCCAGCAGTTCCAGAGTAGGGGCAGTCGGGGAAGCTTTCTTT. It yields the protein CASSSRVGAVGEAFF.

The chain recombines TRBV13 with TRBJ1-2, with D perhaps matching TRBD1 (5 bases). This CDR3 is 15 amino acids long. Germline V gene lookup returns CDR1 PRHDT and CDR2 FYEKMQ (reference sequence). Trimming left V 5 bases short and J 7 bases short, with 20 bases between. The CDR3 protein is CASSRRYVRDFGYTF. CDR3 in DNA: TGTGCCAGCAGCCGGAGGTACGTGAGGGACTTTGGCTACACCTTC.

V usage is TRBV7-9 and J usage is TRBJ2-1, with 7 bases matching TRBD1. V shed 8 bases, J shed 4 bases, and the junction held 8 bases outside the gene matches. This CDR3 is 14 amino acids long. Germline V gene lookup returns CDR1 SEHNR and CDR2 FQNEAQ (reference sequence). CDR3 bases: TGTGCCAGCGACAGGGAGCCGCCTTACAATGAGCAGTTCTTC. Translated, it gives CASDREPPYNEQFF.

J is TRBJ2-7 and V is TRBV4-3; TRBD2 aligns across 8 bases. Unmatched junction bases numbered 7, after V lost 4 bases and J lost 8 bases. CDR1 and CDR2 from the germline V gene are LGHNA and YSLEER. This CDR3 is 13 amino acids long. For the CDR3, the DNA is TGCGCCAGCAGCCCTTATGCGGGGGGTCAGCAGTACTTC. Protein: CASSPYAGGQQYF.

The CDR3 spells CASSLGQGLYNEQFF. DNA for the CDR3: TGTGCCAGCAGCTTGGGACAGGGGTTATACAATGAGCAGTTCTTC. V and J are TRBV5-8 and TRBJ2-1, with 8 bases identical to TRBD1. There are 15 residues in the CDR3. V dropped 0 bases and J dropped 4; count of bases not matched to a gene: 3. The V gene's germline CDR1 is SGHTS and CDR2 YDEGEE. Complete variable domain (other parts from reference TRBV5-8 and TRBJ2-1): EAGVTQSPTHLIKTRGQQATLRCSPISGHTSVYWYQQALGLGLQFLLWYDEGEERNRGNFPPRFSGRQFPNYSSELNVNALELEDSALYLCASSLGQGLYNEQFFGPGTRLTVL.

Only a few counts were recorded for this clone. Other DNA sequences within the sample encode an identical CDR3. CDR3 protein: CASSSPYEQYF. CDR3 in DNA: TGTGCCAGCAGTTCTCCCTACGAGCAGTACTTC. The chain employs TRBV12-3 or TRBV12-4 and TRBJ2-7; D gene unclear. The CDR3 covers 11 residues. V was shortened by 4 bases and J by 2 bases, with 3 bases between the two germline ends.

J is TRBJ2-7 and V is TRBV6-5, with TRBD2 matching 11 bases. Germline V gives CDR1 MNHEY, CDR2 SVGAGI. The CDR3 loop spans 15 amino acids. V shed 6 bases and J 0 bases; nucleotides not matched to a gene: 4. The CDR3 region is CASRLSGGDSYEQYF. The CDR3 nucleotides read TGTGCCAGCAGACTTAGCGGGGGGGACTCCTACGAGCAGTACTTC.

This sequence joins TRBV5-1 and TRBJ2-3; weak D call: TRBD2 (5 bases). This CDR3 contains 15 residues. V lost 0 bases to trimming and J lost 1 base, with 9 bases between them. CDR1 is SGHRS and CDR2 is YFSETQ in the germline V gene. CDR3 region: CASSLDGVGTDTQYF. CDR3 nucleotides: TGCGCCAGCAGCTTGGACGGGGTGGGCACAGATACGCAGTATTTT.